This T cell receptor (beta chain) was retrieved from a study of blood T cell repertoires in COVID-19 (dated by TCRdb to the early 2020s). Context from the whole study: Samples covering the acute and convalescent phases of COVID-19 were provided by collaborators in the United States, Italy and Spain. HLA class I and class II types, where available, came from metadata supplied by the sample provider rather than from assay-based typing. The prospective study material was composed of cDNA or gDNA derived from T cells, B-cell-depleted T cells, or PBMCs. Sample metadata almost always included a de-identified subject ID, COVID-19 status, age in years and sex. Subjects who had been exposed to COVID-19, were actively infected with it, or had recovered from it provided the deeply sampled blood TCRbeta repertoires that made up the dataset. The repertoires were made available in a free public database intended to serve as a resource for research on the immune response to SARS-CoV-2. The samples were drawn from the first 160 participants of the ongoing ImmuneRACE study and from 1,254 subjects provided by 6 global collaborators. The paper as a whole reports these results and caveats: The amount of clinical and demographic metadata varied by source and participant and was provided uncurated.

TCRbeta CDR3 regions were amplified from genomic DNA by means of the immunoSEQ Assay, a bias-controlled multiplex PCR. Regarding the original processing steps: The number of nucleated cells in each sample was estimated from the amplification of reference gene primers within the assay. To quantify the absolute abundance of each unique TCRbeta CDR3 rearrangement, sequence reads were collapsed and filtered. Productive Simpson clonality was computed per sample as the square root of Simpson's diversity index over productive rearrangements. What TCRdb holds here is the immuneACCESS table cut down to in-frame rearrangements. Part of the clones is not present; checked against another copy, under half of the missing clones reflect an unresolved V gene, and the others are unexplained. That table gives V, J and clone size, and the DNA gave D and trimming. The sample records 80,000 to 100,000 clones, 86% of which are singletons. Around a fifth of the sample is held by the ten biggest clonotypes.

Whole blood was collected in K2EDTA tubes by collaborating institutions according to the institutions' own protocols. For TCRbeta analysis, collaborators shipped samples in one of three forms: frozen whole blood, isolated PBMCs, or DNA extracted from either of those sample types. In the case of this clone: Its target antigen remains unknown. Base qualities are missing; no much larger clone stands one base away.

A distance of 12 bases separates the germline ends of V and J, which lose 2 bases and 15 bases respectively. As encoded in the germline V gene, CDR1 is MNHEY while CDR2 is SVGEGT. Reading from cysteine to phenylalanine, the CDR3 counts 11 amino acids. Just CDR3 DNA is preserved here, 33 bases in frame from base 1. The specimen was peripheral blood. This chain joins TRBV6-2 or TRBV6-3 to TRBJ2-3, with a tentative D gene TRBD2 over 5 matching bases. This receptor was identified in a woman of 80 years or more in a cohort sampled during active or convalescent COVID-19. The CDR3 corresponds to CASSYPTAVYF. The DNA is as follows: TGTGCCAGCAGTTACCCTACAGCGGTCTATTTT.